This T cell receptor (beta chain) was captured by sequencing in a study of cytomegalovirus exposure and HLA in healthy donors. The study, taken as a whole, reports: A previous analysis found most TCR beta V segments productive roughly 87% or roughly 30% of the time. An analysis that was carried out later associated 15,000 to 20,000 TCR beta sequences with HLA alleles at 0.05 false discovery rate. A later examination showed that TCR association rates differed by HLA locus, with DRB1 most and HLA-C fewest.

Germline values: CDR1 MDHEN, CDR2 SYDVKM. The ends lost 4 bases at V and 0 bases at J; junction bases unmatched: 5. CDR3 length equals 15 residues. PCR used 60 Vbeta primers and 13 Jbeta primers. TCRdb's table, derived via immunoSEQ multiplex PCR, lists solely in-frame clones and lacks some. Of 100,000 to 150,000 clones in the sample, 79% were seen once. To note about this clone: Antigen: not known.

Source material: PBMCs. The chain is built from TRBV28 and TRBJ2-7, with 8 bases identical to TRBD2. The clonotype was recovered from a young man in good health and CMV-seronegative. CDR3 nucleotide sequence: TGTGCCAGCAGTTCGACTAGCGTCCACTCCTACGAGCAGTACTTC. It encodes CASSSTSVHSYEQYF.